A single sample is the source of the 17 T cell receptor beta chains below, sequenced in a study of T cells in Graves' hyperthyroidism and ophthalmopathy. RNA transcripts were the template for amplifying TCR beta CDR3 regions. In the first-round RT-PCR of the TCR CDR3, the HTBI primer set was used. TCRdb re-called the multiplex PCR reads with MiXCR, one entry per CDR3 protein. The sample lists approximately 360,000 distinct CDR3 sequences, around 25% occurring once. Sequencing was performed on blood. These receptors originate from a man aged 50-59 years with Graves' hyperthyroidism.

This clonotype was seen at least ten times. The chain uses TRBV7-6 and TRBJ1-1, with a possible D match to TRBD1 (5 bases). Trimming took off 1 base at V and 1 base at J, with 7 bases between the two ends. CDR1 SGHVS and CDR2 FNYEAQ come from the germline V gene. This CDR3 has 14 amino acids. The CDR3 reads CASSLDGGNTEAFF. The DNA of the CDR3 is TGTGCCAGCAGCTTAGACGGGGGGAACACTGAAGCTTTCTTT.

This sequence joins TRBV5-1 and TRBJ2-7, with D perhaps TRBD1 (8 bases). The V end lost 5 bases, the J end lost 2 bases, and 14 bases lay between the germline ends. The CDR3 loop spans 14 amino acids. The germline CDR1 and CDR2 sequences are SGHRS and YFSETQ. Here the CDR3 reads CASSSTGGAYEQYF. CDR3 bases: TGCGCCAGCAGTTCTACAGGGGGGGCCTACGAGCAGTACTTC.

The rearrangement joins TRBV7-9 to TRBJ1-1; D is undetermined. The germline CDR1 and CDR2 sequences are SEHNR and FQNEAQ (reference sequence). The CDR3 is 13 amino acids. V dropped 5 bases and J dropped 7 bases, with 14 bases sitting between them. CDR3 sequence (DNA): TGTGCCAGCAGCATGTCCCTGACACGTGAAGCTTTCTTT. It yields the protein CASSMSLTREAFF.

This clonotype was picked up many times. The chain uses TRBV12-3 or TRBV12-4 and TRBJ2-3, with 7 bases identical to TRBD1. The CDR3 loop spans 14 amino acids. Unmatched junction bases numbered 7, after V lost 6 bases and J lost 4 bases. In DNA, the CDR3 is TGTGCCAGCAGCCGACGGGACAGTCCAGATACGCAGTATTTT. This codes for CASSRRDSPDTQYF.

The genes are TRBV4-1 and TRBJ1-1, with D uncertain. Germline V gene lookup returns CDR1 MGHRA and CDR2 YSYEKL. The CDR3 runs to 14 residues. V was clipped by 1 base and J by 0 bases, with 6 bases between them. CDR3 region: CASSQGDLNTEAFF. CDR3 DNA sequence: TGCGCCAGCAGCCAAGGAGACTTGAACACTGAAGCTTTCTTT.

V and J are TRBV6-1 and TRBJ1-6; D not certain. The CDR3 is made up of 15 amino acids. The V end was cut by 3 bases, the J end by 8 bases, with 14 bases between. Germline values: CDR1 MNHNS, CDR2 SASEGT. CDR3 loop: CASSEGGQADSPLHF. The DNA of the CDR3 is TGTGCCAGCAGTGAGGGTGGCCAGGCGGATTCACCCCTCCACTTT.

This clonotype came up many times. J is TRBJ2-7 and V is TRBV28; 8 bases are shared with TRBD2. Trimming at V came to 6 bases and at J to 5 bases, leaving 0 bases not matched to a gene. CDR1 and CDR2 (germline): MDHEN, SYDVKM. This CDR3 has 11 amino acids. As DNA, the CDR3 is TGTGCCAGCAGGACTAGCGACGAGCAGTACTTC. Translating gives CASRTSDEQYF.

This clonotype has a handful of counts. The chain is built from TRBV12-3 or TRBV12-4 and TRBJ2-3; 8 bases align to TRBD2. The CDR3 covers 14 residues. V trimming: 8 bases; J trimming: 3 bases; junction bases outside the gene matches: 7. CDR3 loop: CASGLAHPTDTQYF. For the CDR3, the DNA is TGTGCCAGCGGACTAGCTCACCCGACAGATACGCAGTATTTT.

The sample holds many counts of this clonotype. The genes are TRBV7-3 and TRBJ2-1; 11 bases map to TRBD1. The trim removed 5 bases at V and 9 bases at J, leaving 6 bases unmatched. CDR3 length equals 14 residues. From germline, CDR1 is SGHTA and CDR2 FQGTGA. The CDR3 spells CASSPGDRGFEQFF. CDR3 nucleotides: TGTGCCAGCAGCCCAGGGGACAGGGGGTTTGAGCAGTTCTTC.

A few counts support this clonotype. This rearrangement joins TRBV20-1 to TRBJ2-3; maybe TRBD2 (6 bases). Germline CDR1 reads DFQATT; CDR2 reads SNEGSKA (reference sequence). This CDR3 is 14 amino acids long. Trimming cost V 3 bases and J 0 bases, with 10 bases left between them. The DNA for the CDR3 is TGCAGTGCTAGTGGAGGGACTAGCACAGATACGCAGTATTTT. Protein product: CSASGGTSTDTQYF.

The rearrangement joins TRBV11-3 to TRBJ2-7, with D maybe TRBD1 (5 bases). Germline loops: CDR1 SGHNT, CDR2 YENEEA. V shed 3 bases and J shed 7 bases, with 22 bases lying between them. The CDR3 consists of 16 residues. As DNA, the CDR3 is TGTGCCAGCAGCTTGGAAAGGGGCACCGATGCGAGTGAGCAGTACTTC. Translated, it gives CASSLERGTDASEQYF.

Ten or more counts support this clonotype. The CDR3 region has the DNA TGTGCCACCAGTGATCCAAGCGGGAGGGCCGGGGAGACCCAGTACTTC. This translates into CATSDPSGRAGETQYF. This chain links TRBV24-1 with TRBJ2-5; TRBD2 matches at 10 bases. The ends lost 3 bases at V and 5 bases at J; junction bases unmatched: 8. Germline-derived CDR1 and CDR2 are KGHDR and SFDVKD. CDR3 size: 16 residues.

The rearrangement links TRBV2 to TRBJ2-2, with D possibly matching TRBD1 (6 bases). CDR1 is SNHLY, CDR2 FYNNEI, per germline. This CDR3 has 16 amino acids. V lost 7 bases and J lost 2, with 17 bases in between. The CDR3 here is CASMGRWGTNTGELFF. As DNA, the CDR3 is TGTGCCAGCATGGGGCGGTGGGGGACAAACACCGGGGAGCTGTTTTTT.

The CDR3 DNA reads as TGTGCCAGCTTCCGGGACAGGGCAACACCAGCTTTCTTT. It encodes CASFRDRATPAFF. The V gene is TRBV19, the J gene TRBJ1-1, with 9 bases matching TRBD1. Germline V lookup: CDR1 LNHDA, CDR2 SQIVND (reference sequence). V dropped 9 bases and J dropped 10; count of bases not matched to a gene: 12. The CDR3 length is 13 residues.

This clonotype was seen many times. The rearrangement links TRBV12-3 or TRBV12-4 to TRBJ2-6; 8 nucleotides line up with TRBD1. The CDR3 totals 17 residues. V gave up 1 base and J gave up 4 bases; unmatched junction bases: 6. In nucleotides, the CDR3 is TGTGCCAGCAGTTTAGGGCAGGGGGCGCCAGGGGCCAACGTCCTGACTTTC. Its protein is CASSLGQGAPGANVLTF.

The CDR3 DNA reads TGCGCCAGCAGCTCTGGAAGGACGGGACAGCAGTTCTTC. Protein: CASSSGRTGQQFF. The genes are TRBV5-1 and TRBJ2-1, with D possibly being TRBD1 or TRBD2 (5 bases each). Per germline, CDR1 SGHRS and CDR2 YFSETQ. V was clipped by 3 bases and J by 11 bases, with 15 bases between them. The CDR3 spans 13 residues.

The chain uses TRBV29-1 and TRBJ2-1; 10 nucleotides line up with TRBD2. This CDR3 contains 13 residues. V dropped 7 bases and J dropped 8; count of bases not matched to a gene: 8. Germline CDR1 is SQVTM and CDR2 is ANQGSEA. The CDR3 here is CSALAGDGDEQFF. CDR3 nucleotides: TGCAGCGCCCTAGCGGGAGATGGGGATGAGCAGTTCTTC.